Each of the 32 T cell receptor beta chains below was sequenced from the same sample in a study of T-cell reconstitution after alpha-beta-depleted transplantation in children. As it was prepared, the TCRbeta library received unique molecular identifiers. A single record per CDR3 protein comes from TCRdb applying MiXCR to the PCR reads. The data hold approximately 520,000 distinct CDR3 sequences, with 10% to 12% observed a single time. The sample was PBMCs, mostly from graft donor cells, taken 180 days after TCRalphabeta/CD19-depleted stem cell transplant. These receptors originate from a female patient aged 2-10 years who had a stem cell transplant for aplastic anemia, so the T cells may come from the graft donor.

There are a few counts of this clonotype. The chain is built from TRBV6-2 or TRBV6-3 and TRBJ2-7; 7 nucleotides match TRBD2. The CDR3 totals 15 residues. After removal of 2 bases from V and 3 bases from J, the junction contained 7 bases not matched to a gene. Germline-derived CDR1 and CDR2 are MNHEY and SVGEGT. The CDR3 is CASSYESGGDYEQYF. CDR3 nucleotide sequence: TGTGCCAGCAGTTACGAGTCGGGAGGAGACTACGAGCAGTACTTC.

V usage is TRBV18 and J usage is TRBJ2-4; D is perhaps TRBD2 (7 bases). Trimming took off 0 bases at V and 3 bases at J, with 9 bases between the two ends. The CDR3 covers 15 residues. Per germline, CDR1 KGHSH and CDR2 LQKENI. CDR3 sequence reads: CASSPPGGGKNIQYF. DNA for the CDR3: TGTGCCAGCTCACCACCGGGAGGGGGCAAAAACATTCAGTACTTC.

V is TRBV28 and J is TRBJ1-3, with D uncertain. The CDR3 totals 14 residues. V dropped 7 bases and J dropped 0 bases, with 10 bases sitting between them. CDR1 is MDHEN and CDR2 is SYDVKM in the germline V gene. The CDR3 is CASTRHNSGNTIYF. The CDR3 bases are TGTGCCAGCACCCGACACAACTCTGGAAACACCATATATTTT.

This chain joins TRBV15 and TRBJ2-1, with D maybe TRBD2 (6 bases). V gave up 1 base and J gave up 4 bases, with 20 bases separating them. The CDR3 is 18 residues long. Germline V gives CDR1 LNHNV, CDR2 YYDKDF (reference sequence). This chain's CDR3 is CATSRAASGLSGYNEQFF. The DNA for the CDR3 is TGTGCCACCAGCAGAGCCGCCTCGGGACTTAGCGGTTACAATGAGCAGTTCTTC.

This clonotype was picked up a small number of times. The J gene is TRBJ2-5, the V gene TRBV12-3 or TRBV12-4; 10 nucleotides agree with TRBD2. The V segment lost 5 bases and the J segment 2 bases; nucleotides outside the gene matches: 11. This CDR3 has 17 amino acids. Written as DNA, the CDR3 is TGTGCCAGCAGTCCGCCAAGCGGGAGGGCCCGTCAAGAGACCCAGTACTTC. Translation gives CASSPPSGRARQETQYF.

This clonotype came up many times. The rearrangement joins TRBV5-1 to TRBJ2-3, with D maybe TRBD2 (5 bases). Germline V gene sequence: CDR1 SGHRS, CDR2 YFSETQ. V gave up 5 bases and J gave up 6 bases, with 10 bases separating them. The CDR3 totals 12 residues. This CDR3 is CASSPTGDTQYF. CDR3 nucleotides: TGCGCCAGCAGTCCGACGGGGGATACGCAGTATTTT.

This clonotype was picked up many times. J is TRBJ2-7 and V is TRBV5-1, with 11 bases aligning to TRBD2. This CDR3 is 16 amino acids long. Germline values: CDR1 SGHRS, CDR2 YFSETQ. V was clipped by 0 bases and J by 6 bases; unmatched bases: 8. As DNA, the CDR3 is TGCGCCAGCAGCTTGGAGGGCCTAGCGGGAGGAGGCGAGCAGTACGTC. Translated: CASSLEGLAGGGEQYV.

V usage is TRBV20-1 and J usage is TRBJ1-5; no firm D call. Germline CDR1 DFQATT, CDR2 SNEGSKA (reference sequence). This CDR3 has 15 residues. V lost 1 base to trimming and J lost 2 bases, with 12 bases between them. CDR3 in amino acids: CSARGLGSGNQPQHF. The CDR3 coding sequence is TGCAGTGCTAGAGGTCTGGGAAGCGGCAATCAGCCCCAGCATTTT.

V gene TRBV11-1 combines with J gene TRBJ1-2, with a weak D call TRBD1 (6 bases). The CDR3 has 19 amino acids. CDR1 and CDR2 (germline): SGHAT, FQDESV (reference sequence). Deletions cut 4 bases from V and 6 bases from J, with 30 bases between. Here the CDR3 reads CASSSSHSPRGQRDNGYTF. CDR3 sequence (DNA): TGTGCCAGCAGCTCATCCCACTCGCCTCGGGGGCAGAGGGATAATGGCTACACCTTC. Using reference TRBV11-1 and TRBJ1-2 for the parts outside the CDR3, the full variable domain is EAEVAQSPRYKITEKSQAVAFWCDPISGHATLYWYRQILGQGPELLVQFQDESVVDDSQLPKDRFSAERLKGVDSTLKIQPAELGDSAMYLCASSSSHSPRGQRDNGYTFGSGTRLTVV.

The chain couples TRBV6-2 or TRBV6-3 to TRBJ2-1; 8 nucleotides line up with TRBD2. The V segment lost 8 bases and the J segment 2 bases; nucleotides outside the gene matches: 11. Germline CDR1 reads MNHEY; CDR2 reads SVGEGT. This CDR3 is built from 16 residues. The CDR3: CASGPLTSGTYNEQFF. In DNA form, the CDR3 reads TGTGCCAGCGGACCCCTAACTAGCGGTACCTACAATGAGCAGTTCTTC.

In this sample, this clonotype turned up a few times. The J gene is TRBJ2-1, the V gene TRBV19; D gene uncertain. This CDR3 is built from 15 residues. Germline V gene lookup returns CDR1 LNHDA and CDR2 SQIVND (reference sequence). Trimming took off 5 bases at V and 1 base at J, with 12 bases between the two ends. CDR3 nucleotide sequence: TGTGCCAGTAGTCCCCCTAACCTATCCTACAATGAGCAGTTCTTC. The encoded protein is CASSPPNLSYNEQFF.

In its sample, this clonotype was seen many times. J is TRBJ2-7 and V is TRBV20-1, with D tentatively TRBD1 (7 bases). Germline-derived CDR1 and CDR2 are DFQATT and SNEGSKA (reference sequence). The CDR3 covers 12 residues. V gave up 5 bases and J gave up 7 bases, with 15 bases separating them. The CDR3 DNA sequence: TGCAGTGCTGGCCAGGGGGGCTGGGAGCAGTACTTC. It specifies CSAGQGGWEQYF.

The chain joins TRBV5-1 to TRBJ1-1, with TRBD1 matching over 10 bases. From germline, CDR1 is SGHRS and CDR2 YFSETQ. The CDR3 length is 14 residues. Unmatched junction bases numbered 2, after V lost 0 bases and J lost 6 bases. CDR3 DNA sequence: TGCGCCAGCAGCTTGGGGGACAGGGGTGCTGAAGCTTTCTTT. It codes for CASSLGDRGAEAFF.

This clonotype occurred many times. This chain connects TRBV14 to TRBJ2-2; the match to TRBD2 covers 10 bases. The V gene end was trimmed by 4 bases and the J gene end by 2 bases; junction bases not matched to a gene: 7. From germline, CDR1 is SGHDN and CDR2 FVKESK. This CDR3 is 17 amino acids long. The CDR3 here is CASSRPGLALNTGELFF. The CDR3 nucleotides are TGTGCCAGCAGCCGTCCGGGACTAGCGTTAAACACCGGGGAGCTGTTTTTT.

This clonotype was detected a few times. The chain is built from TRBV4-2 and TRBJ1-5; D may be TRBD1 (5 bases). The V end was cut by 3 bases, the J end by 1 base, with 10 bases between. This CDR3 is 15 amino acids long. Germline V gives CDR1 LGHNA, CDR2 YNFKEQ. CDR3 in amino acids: CASSHRGDSNQPQHF. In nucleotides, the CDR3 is TGTGCCAGCAGCCATCGGGGGGACAGCAATCAGCCCCAGCATTTT.

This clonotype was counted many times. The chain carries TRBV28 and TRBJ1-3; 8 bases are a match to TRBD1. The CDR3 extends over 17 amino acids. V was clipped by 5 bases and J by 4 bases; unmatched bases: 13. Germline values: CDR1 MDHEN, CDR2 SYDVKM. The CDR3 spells CASSRQGTTPHGNTIYF. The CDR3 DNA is TGTGCCAGCAGTCGACAGGGGACAACCCCCCACGGAAACACCATATATTTT.

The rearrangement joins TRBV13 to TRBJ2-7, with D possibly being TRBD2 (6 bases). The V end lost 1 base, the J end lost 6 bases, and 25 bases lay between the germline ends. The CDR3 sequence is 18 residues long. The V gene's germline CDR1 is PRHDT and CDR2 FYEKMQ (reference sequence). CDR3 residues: CASSLVGRWVGSLSEQYF. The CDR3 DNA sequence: TGTGCCAGCAGCTTAGTAGGACGGTGGGTCGGGAGTCTGAGCGAGCAGTACTTC.

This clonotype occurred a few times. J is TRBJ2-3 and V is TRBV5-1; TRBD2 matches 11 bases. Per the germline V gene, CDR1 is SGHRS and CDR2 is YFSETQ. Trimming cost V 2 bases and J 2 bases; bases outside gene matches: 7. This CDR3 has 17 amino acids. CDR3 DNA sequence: TGCGCCAGCAGCTTTAGGGCTAGCGGGAGGTCCACAGATACGCAGTATTTT. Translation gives CASSFRASGRSTDTQYF.

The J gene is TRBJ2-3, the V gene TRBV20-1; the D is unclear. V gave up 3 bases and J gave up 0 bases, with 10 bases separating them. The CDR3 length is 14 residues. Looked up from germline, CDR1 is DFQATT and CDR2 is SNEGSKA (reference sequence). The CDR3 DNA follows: TGCAGTGCTAGGGGCGGAACTAGCACAGATACGCAGTATTTT. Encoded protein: CSARGGTSTDTQYF.

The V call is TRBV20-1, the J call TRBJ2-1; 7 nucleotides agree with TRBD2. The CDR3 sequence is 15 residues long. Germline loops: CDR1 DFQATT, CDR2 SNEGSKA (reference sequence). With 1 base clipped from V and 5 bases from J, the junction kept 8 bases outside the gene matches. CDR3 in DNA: TGCAGTGCTAGAGCAGTAGCGGGCCTTCACAATGAGCAGTTCTTC. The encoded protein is CSARAVAGLHNEQFF.

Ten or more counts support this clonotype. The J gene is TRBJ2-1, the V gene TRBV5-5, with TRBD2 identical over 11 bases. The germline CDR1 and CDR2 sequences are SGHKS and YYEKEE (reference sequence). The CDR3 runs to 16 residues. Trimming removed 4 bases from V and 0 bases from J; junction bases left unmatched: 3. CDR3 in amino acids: CASSLGLAVSYNEQFF. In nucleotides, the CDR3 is TGTGCCAGCAGCCTGGGACTAGCGGTCTCCTACAATGAGCAGTTCTTC. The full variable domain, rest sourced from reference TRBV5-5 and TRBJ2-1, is DAGVTQSPTHLIKTRGQQVTLRCSPISGHKSVSWYQQVLGQGPQFIFQYYEKEERGRGNFPDRFSARQFPNYSSELNVNALLLGDSALYLCASSLGLAVSYNEQFFGPGTRLTVL.

CDR3 amino acids: CASSYSWGVTGELFF. CDR3 nucleotides: TGTGCCAGCAGTTACTCGTGGGGTGTCACCGGGGAGCTGTTTTTT. The chain recombines TRBV6-5 with TRBJ2-2, with D unclear. V lost 0 bases to trimming and J lost 4 bases, with 9 bases between them. Germline V lookup: CDR1 MNHEY, CDR2 SVGAGI. The length of the CDR3 is 15 residues.

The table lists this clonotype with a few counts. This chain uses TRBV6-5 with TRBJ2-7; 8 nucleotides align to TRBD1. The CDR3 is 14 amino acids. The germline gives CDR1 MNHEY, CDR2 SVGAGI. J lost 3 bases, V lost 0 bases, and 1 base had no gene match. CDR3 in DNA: TGTGCCAGCAGTTACTCTGGGACAGGCTACGAGCAGTACGTC. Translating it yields CASSYSGTGYEQYV.

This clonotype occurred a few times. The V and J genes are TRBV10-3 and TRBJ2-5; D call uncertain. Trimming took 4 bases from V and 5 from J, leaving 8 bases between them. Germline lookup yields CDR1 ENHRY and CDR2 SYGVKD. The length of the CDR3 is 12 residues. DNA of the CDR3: TGTGCCATCAGTGTCTCTCGGGAGACCCAGTACTTC. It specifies CAISVSRETQYF.

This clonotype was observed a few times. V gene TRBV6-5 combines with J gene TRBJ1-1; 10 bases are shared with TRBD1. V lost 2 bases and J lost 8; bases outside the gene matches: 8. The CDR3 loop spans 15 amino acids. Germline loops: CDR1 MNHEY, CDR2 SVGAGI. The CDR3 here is CASSYRRQGAPEAFF. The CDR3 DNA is TGTGCCAGCAGTTACAGGAGACAGGGGGCGCCAGAAGCTTTCTTT.

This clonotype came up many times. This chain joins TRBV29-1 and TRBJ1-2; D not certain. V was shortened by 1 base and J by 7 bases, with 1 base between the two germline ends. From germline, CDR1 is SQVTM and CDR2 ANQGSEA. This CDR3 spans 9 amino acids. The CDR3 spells CSVEAGYTF. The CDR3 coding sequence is TGCAGCGTTGAAGCTGGCTACACCTTC.

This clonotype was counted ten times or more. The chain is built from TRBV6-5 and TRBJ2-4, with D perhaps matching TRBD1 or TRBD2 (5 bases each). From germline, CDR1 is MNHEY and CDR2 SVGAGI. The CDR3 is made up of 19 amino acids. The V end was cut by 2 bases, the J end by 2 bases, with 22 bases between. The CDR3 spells CASSYRPADWGRPKNIQYF. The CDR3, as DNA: TGTGCCAGCAGTTACAGACCGGCAGATTGGGGACGTCCCAAAAACATTCAGTACTTC.

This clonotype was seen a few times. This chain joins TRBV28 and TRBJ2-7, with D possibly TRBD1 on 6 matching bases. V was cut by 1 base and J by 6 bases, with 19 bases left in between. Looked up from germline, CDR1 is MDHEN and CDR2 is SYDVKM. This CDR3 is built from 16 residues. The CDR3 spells CASSLSPRGNEVEQYV. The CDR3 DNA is TGTGCCAGCAGTTTATCCCCCAGGGGAAACGAGGTCGAGCAGTACGTC.

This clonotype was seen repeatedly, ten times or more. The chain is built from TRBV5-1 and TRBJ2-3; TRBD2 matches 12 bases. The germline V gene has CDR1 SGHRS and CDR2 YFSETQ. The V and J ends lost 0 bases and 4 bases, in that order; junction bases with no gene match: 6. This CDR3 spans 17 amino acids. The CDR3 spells CASSLVRTSGTADTQYF. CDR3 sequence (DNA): TGCGCCAGCAGCTTGGTCCGGACTAGCGGGACTGCAGATACGCAGTATTTT.

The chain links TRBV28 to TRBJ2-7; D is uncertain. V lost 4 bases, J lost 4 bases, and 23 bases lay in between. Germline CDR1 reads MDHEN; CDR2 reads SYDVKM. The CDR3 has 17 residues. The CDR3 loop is CASSSVAGDWVGYEQYF. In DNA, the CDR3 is TGTGCCAGCAGTTCCGTCGCAGGCGATTGGGTTGGTTACGAGCAGTACTTC. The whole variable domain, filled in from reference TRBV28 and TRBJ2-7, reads DVKVTQSSRYLVKRTGEKVFLECVQDMDHENMFWYRQDPGLGLRLIYFSYDVKMKEKGDIPEGYSVSREKKERFSLILESASTNQTSMYLCASSSVAGDWVGYEQYFGPGTRLTVT.

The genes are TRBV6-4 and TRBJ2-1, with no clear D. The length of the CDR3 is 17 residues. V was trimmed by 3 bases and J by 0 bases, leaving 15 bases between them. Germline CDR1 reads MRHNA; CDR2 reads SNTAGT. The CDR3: CASSESNRFSSYNEQFF. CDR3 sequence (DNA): TGTGCCAGCAGTGAAAGCAACCGCTTCAGCTCCTACAATGAGCAGTTCTTC.

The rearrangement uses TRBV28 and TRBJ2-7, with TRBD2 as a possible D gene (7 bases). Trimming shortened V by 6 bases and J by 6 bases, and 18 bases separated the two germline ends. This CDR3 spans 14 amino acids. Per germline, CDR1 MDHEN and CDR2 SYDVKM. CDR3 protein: CASRGGLSGSEQYF. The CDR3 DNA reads TGTGCCAGCAGGGGGGGGCTATCAGGATCCGAGCAGTACTTC.